The 6 T cell receptor beta chains in this list originate from one sample, sequenced in a study of OX40 agonist ivuxolimab in advanced cancers. The assay was immunoSEQ multiplex PCR, and TCRdb's table has in-frame clones only and misses some. Of about 94,000 clones listed, about 90% are singletons. The sequencing used CD4+ or CD8+ T cells sorted from blood, collected in a trial of the OX40 agonist ivuxolimab. These receptors all stem from an adult with an advanced solid tumor such as melanoma, head and neck, liver or kidney cancer.

This clone was detected once. This sequence joins TRBV28 and TRBJ2-7; 12 bases agree with TRBD2. V lost 10 bases, J lost 3 bases, and 7 bases stayed unmatched. CDR3 length: 14 amino acids. The germline gives CDR1 MDHEN, CDR2 SYDVKM. As DNA, the CDR3 is TGTGCCACCCGGACTAGCGGGGCCGTCTACGAGCAGTACTTC. It translates to CATRTSGAVYEQYF.

The V gene is TRBV7-2, the J gene TRBJ2-2, with D unclear. CDR1 and CDR2 (germline): SGHTA, FQGNSA. The germline V and J ends were trimmed by 5 bases and 9 bases, with 7 bases remaining between them. The CDR3 contains 11 residues. The CDR3 region is CASSPVRELFF. The CDR3 nucleotides read TGTGCCAGCAGCCCCGTTCGGGAGCTGTTTTTT.

The chain employs TRBV6-6 and TRBJ1-1, with TRBD1 matching over 8 bases. With V trimmed by 5 bases and J by 11 bases, 13 bases remained unmatched. CDR3 length: 14 residues. The germline V gene has CDR1 MNHNY and CDR2 SVGAGI (reference sequence). As DNA, the CDR3 is TGTGCCAGCAGTAACGGACAGGGTCCCCCCCCGGCTTTCTTT. It translates to CASSNGQGPPPAFF.

About this clone: The same CDR3 is also encoded by other DNA sequences in this sample. The chain employs TRBV9 and TRBJ2-3; no definite D call. Germline CDR1 is SGDLS and CDR2 is YYNGEE. CDR3 size: 15 residues. Deletions cut 0 bases from V and 0 bases from J, with 8 bases between. The CDR3 coding sequence is TGTGCCAGCAGCGTAGAATGGGGAAGCACAGATACGCAGTATTTT. Amino acid sequence: CASSVEWGSTDTQYF. The whole variable domain, filled in from reference TRBV9 and TRBJ2-3, reads DSGVTQTPKHLITATGQRVTLRCSPRSGDLSVYWYQQSLDQGLQFLIQYYNGEERAKGNILERFSAQQFPDLHSELNLSSLELGDSALYFCASSVEWGSTDTQYFGPGTRLTVL.

This clone was found once. The genes are TRBV19 and TRBJ2-7, with 7 bases matching TRBD1. V trimming: 5 bases; J trimming: 3 bases; junction bases outside the gene matches: 7. Per the germline V gene, CDR1 is LNHDA and CDR2 is SQIVND (reference sequence). The length of the CDR3 is 14 residues. CDR3 in DNA: TGTGCCAGTAGTCCCTTACAGGGGTTCTACGAGCAGTACTTC. It yields the protein CASSPLQGFYEQYF.

The chain joins TRBV7-2 to TRBJ1-2, with D tentatively TRBD1 (5 bases). CDR1 SGHTA and CDR2 FQGNSA come from the germline V gene. The V end lost 1 base, the J end lost 5 bases, and 11 bases lay between the germline ends. This CDR3 region has 14 residues. The CDR3 here is CASSLGGTAYGYTF. The CDR3 nucleotides are TGTGCCAGCAGCTTAGGTGGGACGGCTTATGGCTACACCTTC.